The 8 T cell receptor beta chains in this list originate from one sample, sequenced in a study of T cells in Graves' hyperthyroidism and ophthalmopathy. Regions amplified from RNA transcripts were the TCR beta CDR3 regions. Primed by the HTBI set, a first-round RT-PCR was run on the TCR CDR3. TCRdb analysed the multiplex PCR reads with MiXCR anew, one entry per CDR3 protein. The data hold around 800,000 distinct CDR3 sequences, with more than 30% observed a single time. Input material: blood. Source of these receptors: a man aged 18 to 29 with Graves' hyperthyroidism.

The chain joins TRBV30 to TRBJ1-4; D is unclear. The CDR3 extends over 12 amino acids. Trimming took 3 bases from V and 6 from J, leaving 8 bases between them. Germline values: CDR1 GTSNPN, CDR2 SVGIG (reference sequence). This CDR3 reads CAWRRDDEKLFF. The CDR3 DNA follows: TGTGCCTGGAGGAGGGATGATGAAAAACTGTTTTTT.

Ten or more counts support this clonotype. The chain couples TRBV11-2 to TRBJ2-5, with D unresolved. Germline V gene sequence: CDR1 SGHAT, CDR2 FQNNGV. This CDR3 spans 14 amino acids. Deletions cut 5 bases from V and 4 bases from J, with 14 bases between. DNA of the CDR3: TGTGCCAGCAGCCCCCGTCGTGGGATAGAGACCCAGTACTTC. This sequence encodes CASSPRRGIETQYF. The whole variable domain, remainder taken from reference TRBV11-2 and TRBJ2-5, is EAGVAQSPRYKIIEKRQSVAFWCNPISGHATLYWYQQILGQGPKLLIQFQNNGVVDDSQLPKDRFSAERLKGVDSTLKIQPAKLEDSAVYLCASSPRRGIETQYFGPGTRLLVL.

This clonotype turned up a few times. The CDR3 region is CASSLKTSASETQYF. The CDR3 region has the DNA TGTGCCAGCAGCCTAAAGACTAGCGCCTCAGAGACCCAGTACTTC. The chain joins TRBV9 to TRBJ2-5; TRBD2 matches 8 bases. CDR3 length: 15 amino acids. Germline V gene sequence: CDR1 SGDLS, CDR2 YYNGEE. V lost 4 bases and J lost 4; bases outside the gene matches: 9.

The V and J genes are TRBV7-2 and TRBJ2-7; 7 nucleotides match TRBD1. The CDR3 contains 13 residues. The ends lost 6 bases at V and 6 bases at J; junction bases unmatched: 8. Germline CDR1 reads SGHTA; CDR2 reads FQGNSA. The CDR3 sequence: CASRPITGVEQYF. In DNA form, the CDR3 reads TGTGCCAGCAGGCCTATCACAGGGGTCGAGCAGTACTTC. The full variable domain, its missing parts supplied by reference TRBV7-2 and TRBJ2-7, is GAGVSQSPSNKVTEKGKDVELRCDPISGHTALYWYRQSLGQGLEFLIYFQGNSAPDKSGLPSDRFSAERTGGSVSTLTIQRTQQEDSAVYLCASRPITGVEQYFGPGTRLTVT.

In its sample, this clonotype was seen many times. The V call is TRBV2, the J call TRBJ1-2; no clear D gene. Germline V gene lookup returns CDR1 SNHLY and CDR2 FYNNEI. Trimming removed 7 bases at V and 7 bases at J, with 22 bases between. This CDR3 has 15 residues. The DNA for the CDR3 is TGTGCCAGCACGAAAGATCCCTCCTGGGCGGGTGGCTACACCTTC. Amino acid sequence: CASTKDPSWAGGYTF.

This clonotype has a count of ten or more. V is TRBV20-1 and J is TRBJ1-5; the D gene is possibly TRBD1 (5 bases). Trimming pared 5 bases from V and 1 base from J, leaving 9 bases between. Per the germline V gene, CDR1 is DFQATT and CDR2 is SNEGSKA (reference sequence). This CDR3 comprises 13 residues. CDR3 DNA: TGCAGTGCTGAGGGGAAAAGCAATCAGCCCCAGCATTTT. This codes for CSAEGKSNQPQHF.

This clonotype was observed at least ten times. The chain couples TRBV29-1 to TRBJ1-1, with D perhaps TRBD1 (6 bases). The CDR3 covers 15 residues. Looked up from germline, CDR1 is SQVTM and CDR2 is ANQGSEA. With 8 bases removed from V and 3 bases from J, the gap between germline ends came to 22 bases. DNA for the CDR3: TGCAGCTCCTACGGGACGGGGGCTTCATACACTGAAGCTTTCTTT. It translates to CSSYGTGASYTEAFF.

V gene TRBV20-1 combines with J gene TRBJ2-6; D unclear. With 1 base removed from V and 4 bases from J, the gap between germline ends came to 5 bases. The CDR3 has 13 amino acids. Germline V gives CDR1 DFQATT, CDR2 SNEGSKA (reference sequence). The CDR3 DNA sequence: TGCAGTGCTAGAGGGCTAGGGGCCAACGTCCTGACTTTC. Translating it yields CSARGLGANVLTF.